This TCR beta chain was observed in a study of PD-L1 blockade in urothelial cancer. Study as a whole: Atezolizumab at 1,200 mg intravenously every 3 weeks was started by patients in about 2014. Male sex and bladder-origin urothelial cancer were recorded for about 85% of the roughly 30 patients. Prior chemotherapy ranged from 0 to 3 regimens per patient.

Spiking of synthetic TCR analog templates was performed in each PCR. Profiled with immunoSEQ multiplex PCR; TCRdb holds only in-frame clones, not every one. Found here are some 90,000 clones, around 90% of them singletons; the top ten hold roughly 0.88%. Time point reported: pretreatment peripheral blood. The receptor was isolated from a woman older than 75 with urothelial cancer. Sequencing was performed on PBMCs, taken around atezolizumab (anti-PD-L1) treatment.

The CDR3 spells CASSIQAASYEQYF. In DNA, the CDR3 is TGTGCCAGTAGTATACAGGCAGCTTCCTACGAGCAGTACTTC. The chain joins TRBV19 to TRBJ2-7, with D uncertain. The ends were cut back, 2 bases at V and 1 base at J, with 9 bases in the middle. The CDR3 spans 14 residues. Germline V gene sequence: CDR1 LNHDA, CDR2 SQIVND (reference sequence). The full variable domain, its missing parts supplied by reference TRBV19 and TRBJ2-7, is DGGITQSPKYLFRKEGQNVTLSCEQNLNHDAMYWYRQDPGQGLRLIYYSQIVNDFQKGDIAEGYSVSREKKESFPLTVTSAQKNPTAFYLCASSIQAASYEQYFGPGTRLTVT.